This entry lists 15 T cell receptor beta chains sequenced from one sample in a study of graft-versus-host responses after intestinal transplantation. The protocol was immunoSEQ multiplex PCR, while the TCRdb copy is restricted to in-frame clones and leaves out a portion. The table shows approximately 75,000 clones, with 85% to 90% occurring only once. Antigens of these TCRs are unknown. This sample comprised unstimulated CD8+ T cells sorted from spleen or lymph node cells, obtained before transplant. The receptors shown here come from a human donor who was the organ donor for an intestinal transplant.

The chain joins TRBV30 to TRBJ1-2, with D possibly being TRBD1 (6 bases). The CDR3 loop spans 15 amino acids. Deletions cut 3 bases from V and 1 base from J, with 15 bases between. From germline, CDR1 is GTSNPN and CDR2 SVGIG (reference sequence). CDR3 region: CAWRFTGTDNYGYTF. In DNA form, the CDR3 reads TGTGCCTGGAGATTTACAGGGACGGATAACTATGGCTACACCTTC.

The chain combines TRBV27 with TRBJ1-2, with 8 bases that match TRBD1. V dropped 7 bases and J dropped 8; count of bases not matched to a gene: 9. The CDR3 has 13 residues. CDR1 and CDR2 (germline): MNHEY, SMNVEV (reference sequence). The CDR3 loop reads CASTGTGSGGYTF. The DNA for the CDR3 is TGTGCCAGCACCGGGACAGGCTCGGGGGGCTACACCTTC.

This clone was found once. The chain joins TRBV28 to TRBJ1-4; 9 bases map to TRBD1. This CDR3 comprises 14 residues. With 3 bases clipped from V and 5 bases from J, the junction kept 1 base outside the gene matches. Germline CDR1 is MDHEN and CDR2 is SYDVKM. In nucleotides, the CDR3 is TGTGCCAGCAGTTTCGGGACAGGGAATGAAAAACTGTTTTTT. Encoded protein: CASSFGTGNEKLFF.

The V gene is TRBV6-5, the J gene TRBJ2-2; D is unclear. The CDR3 loop spans 15 amino acids. V lost 5 bases to trimming and J lost 4 bases, with 14 bases between them. Looked up from germline, CDR1 is MNHEY and CDR2 is SVGAGI. Here the CDR3 reads CASSTHQDTTGELFF. Written as DNA, the CDR3 is TGTGCCAGCAGTACTCACCAAGACACCACCGGGGAGCTGTTTTTT.

DNA for the CDR3: TGCGCCAGCAGCCAATCGACAGCGAACACCGGGGAGCTGTTTTTT. Amino acids: CASSQSTANTGELFF. The rearrangement uses TRBV4-1 and TRBJ2-2; possible D gene TRBD1, 5 bases. The CDR3 consists of 15 residues. Germline assignment: CDR1 MGHRA and CDR2 YSYEKL. V shed 2 bases and J shed 0 bases, with 7 bases lying between them.

The chain uses TRBV7-2 and TRBJ1-5; the match to TRBD1 covers 8 bases. The length of the CDR3 is 17 residues. The V gene's germline CDR1 is SGHTA and CDR2 FQGNSA. With 5 bases clipped from V and 5 bases from J, the junction kept 14 bases outside the gene matches. CDR3 sequence (DNA): TGTGCCAGCAGCCCCAGGACAGGGCCCTGGGACTATCAGCCCCAGCATTTT. It codes for CASSPRTGPWDYQPQHF.

V is TRBV29-1 and J is TRBJ1-4, with 8 bases that match TRBD1. The V and J ends lost 6 bases and 5 bases, in that order; junction bases with no gene match: 5. Germline CDR1 is SQVTM and CDR2 is ANQGSEA. The CDR3 has 13 amino acids. In nucleotides, the CDR3 is TGCAGCGTATTCGGGACAGGAAATGAAAAACTGTTTTTT. This translates into CSVFGTGNEKLFF.

Written as DNA, the CDR3 is TGTGCCAGCAGCTTGGGACAGGGTCCCTACGAGCAGTACGTC. Translated: CASSLGQGPYEQYV. This rearrangement joins TRBV5-6 to TRBJ2-7; 7 bases line up with TRBD1. CDR3 length: 14 amino acids. CDR1 is SGHDT, CDR2 YYEEEE, per germline. V lost 0 bases to trimming and J lost 2 bases; unmatched junction nucleotides: 2.

The V gene is TRBV4-2, the J gene TRBJ2-3; 9 bases map to TRBD2. Germline lookup yields CDR1 LGHNA and CDR2 YNFKEQ. CDR3 length equals 17 residues. V lost 1 base and J lost 4; bases outside the gene matches: 9. The CDR3 DNA follows: TGTGCCAGCAGCCAAGTTCCTAGCGGGGCGGGGGCAGATACGCAGTATTTT. It translates to CASSQVPSGAGADTQYF.

This chain uses TRBV4-2 with TRBJ2-7, with a tentative D call TRBD2 (6 bases). From germline, CDR1 is LGHNA and CDR2 YNFKEQ. CDR3 length equals 14 residues. V was trimmed by 1 base and J by 4 bases, leaving 11 bases between them. The CDR3 reads CASSQGGGPYEQYV. CDR3 nucleotide sequence: TGTGCCAGCAGCCAAGGGGGAGGTCCATACGAGCAGTACGTC.

The chain couples TRBV21-1 to TRBJ1-2; the table's TRBD1 call for D was not verified on the DNA. TRBV21-1 is assigned pseudogene status. The CDR3 is 12 amino acids. In DNA form, the CDR3 reads TGTGCCAGCAGCCCCCCTCAGGATGGCTACACCTTC. Residues: CASSPPQDGYTF.

This chain connects TRBV5-6 to TRBJ1-2; tentatively, D is TRBD1 (6 bases). Germline V gene sequence: CDR1 SGHDT, CDR2 YYEEEE. The ends were cut back, 3 bases at V and 3 bases at J, with 15 bases in the middle. The CDR3 has 15 residues. In nucleotides, the CDR3 is TGTGCCAGCAGCTCATACTGGGACACATACTATGGCTACACCTTC. Translated: CASSSYWDTYYGYTF. The complete variable domain, with remaining parts taken from reference TRBV5-6 and TRBJ1-2, reads DAGVTQSPTHLIKTRGQQVTLRCSPKSGHDTVSWYQQALGQGPQFIFQYYEEEERQRGNFPDRFSGHQFPNYSSELNVNALLLGDSALYLCASSSYWDTYYGYTFGSGTRLTVV.

The rearrangement uses TRBV19 and TRBJ2-5; possible D gene TRBD2, 7 bases. The ends were cut back, 9 bases at V and 4 bases at J, with 15 bases in the middle. Germline CDR1 LNHDA, CDR2 SQIVND (reference sequence). CDR3 size: 13 residues. CDR3: CASLPRGGETQYF. CDR3 DNA: TGTGCCAGCCTACCTAGGGGGGGAGAGACCCAGTACTTC.

The V gene is TRBV4-1, the J gene TRBJ1-2; the D gene is possibly TRBD1 (6 bases). The germline V gene encodes CDR1 MGHRA and CDR2 YSYEKL. The CDR3 covers 15 residues. V gave up 3 bases and J gave up 3 bases, with 14 bases separating them. The DNA for the CDR3 is TGCGCCAGCAGCCAGGGGGCCGGGGTGGACTATGGCTACACCTTC. It specifies CASSQGAGVDYGYTF.

V gene TRBV5-6 combines with J gene TRBJ2-1; TRBD2 is a possible D gene (5 bases). CDR3 length equals 14 residues. Germline values: CDR1 SGHDT, CDR2 YYEEEE. Trimming pared 4 bases from V and 7 bases from J, leaving 15 bases between. The CDR3 is CASSPYEGGNEQFF. CDR3 bases: TGTGCCAGCAGCCCCTACGAAGGCGGGAATGAGCAGTTCTTC.